A single sample gave rise to the 19 T cell receptor beta chains below, sequenced in a study of chemoradiotherapy in HPV16-positive cancers. Assay: immunoSEQ multiplex PCR; the TCRdb copy retains only in-frame clones and omits some. The sample records fewer than 2,000 clones, 80% to 90% being singletons. Material: tumor tissue, obtained from a patient who underwent chemoradiotherapy. These receptors originate from a human donor with HPV-associated anogenital cancer.

In this sample, this clone turned up once. The genes are TRBV5-1 and TRBJ2-5; no definite D call. The CDR3 covers 14 residues. V was cut by 0 bases and J by 2 bases, with 8 bases left in between. Germline V lookup: CDR1 SGHRS, CDR2 YFSETQ. CDR3 DNA sequence: TGCGCCAGCAGCTTGGGGGGATTTCAAGAGACCCAGTACTTC. Translated: CASSLGGFQETQYF.

J is TRBJ2-7 and V is TRBV20-1; TRBD1 aligns across 8 bases. CDR1 and CDR2 from the germline V gene are DFQATT and SNEGSKA (reference sequence). The CDR3 loop spans 11 amino acids. Unmatched junction bases numbered 3, after V lost 7 bases and J lost 4 bases. CDR3 amino acids: CSGQGRYEQYF. CDR3 in DNA: TGCAGTGGACAGGGGAGGTACGAGCAGTACTTC.

The chain has TRBV6-5 and TRBJ2-7, with 8 bases identical to TRBD1. V was clipped by 6 bases and J by 4 bases; unmatched bases: 5. Looked up from germline, CDR1 is MNHEY and CDR2 is SVGAGI. The length of the CDR3 is 13 residues. CDR3 amino acids: CASRPGQAYEQYF. CDR3 nucleotides: TGTGCCAGCAGGCCGGGACAGGCATACGAGCAGTACTTC.

About this clone: Additional DNA sequences in this sample encode the identical CDR3. This chain joins TRBV9 and TRBJ2-7; 8 bases are a match to TRBD2. V lost 4 bases and J lost 1; bases outside the gene matches: 7. Germline V gene sequence: CDR1 SGDLS, CDR2 YYNGEE. The CDR3 has 15 residues. CDR3 nucleotides: TGTGCCAGCAGCCCCGGGGGGGGGTTATCCTACGAGCAGTACTTC. It is translated as CASSPGGGLSYEQYF. The full variable domain, rest sourced from reference TRBV9 and TRBJ2-7, is DSGVTQTPKHLITATGQRVTLRCSPRSGDLSVYWYQQSLDQGLQFLIQYYNGEERAKGNILERFSAQQFPDLHSELNLSSLELGDSALYFCASSPGGGLSYEQYFGPGTRLTVT.

DNA of the CDR3: TGTGCCAGCAGCCTCCCGGGGCGGGGTGGAACAGATACGCAGTATTTT. Its translation: CASSLPGRGGTDTQYF. V usage is TRBV5-4 and J usage is TRBJ2-3, with D maybe TRBD2 (6 bases). Germline CDR1 and CDR2: SGHNT and YYREEE (reference sequence). V lost 4 bases and J lost 3, with 18 bases in between. The CDR3 totals 16 residues. The full variable domain, completed using reference TRBV5-4 and TRBJ2-3, is ETGVTQSPTHLIKTRGQQVTLRCSSQSGHNTVSWYQQALGQGPQFIFQYYREEENGRGNFPPRFSGLQFPNYSSELNVNALELDDSALYLCASSLPGRGGTDTQYFGPGTRLTVL.

The chain has TRBV6-5 and TRBJ2-5; perhaps TRBD2 as D (7 bases). The CDR3 extends over 16 amino acids. Germline CDR1 reads MNHEY; CDR2 reads SVGAGI. Trimming cost V 2 bases and J 5 bases, with 18 bases left between them. The CDR3 nucleotides read TGTGCCAGCAGTTACGGCCGAGGGGGGGCCGGGGAGACCCAGTACTTC. Amino acids: CASSYGRGGAGETQYF.

The V and J genes are TRBV9 and TRBJ1-4; D call uncertain. In germline, CDR1 is SGDLS, CDR2 YYNGEE. The length of the CDR3 is 12 residues. V gave up 4 bases and J gave up 8 bases, with 9 bases separating them. CDR3 bases: TGTGCCAGCAGCCCAGGAGGGGAAAAACTGTTTTTT. It codes for CASSPGGEKLFF.

The chain recombines TRBV28 with TRBJ2-1, with 10 positions matching TRBD1. The J segment lost 6 bases and the V segment lost 8 bases, leaving 10 bases of the junction unmatched. The CDR3 is made up of 15 amino acids. The germline V gene encodes CDR1 MDHEN and CDR2 SYDVKM. CDR3 loop: CASAGGTGVGNEQFF. The CDR3 DNA is TGTGCCAGCGCGGGCGGGACAGGGGTAGGCAATGAGCAGTTCTTC.

This chain connects TRBV6-5 to TRBJ1-2; a possible D gene is TRBD1 (6 bases). The germline V gene encodes CDR1 MNHEY and CDR2 SVGAGI. V dropped 0 bases and J dropped 7 bases, with 9 bases sitting between them. The CDR3 length is 13 residues. The chain's CDR3 is CASSYSTGTGYTF. The CDR3 region has the DNA TGTGCCAGCAGTTACTCGACAGGCACTGGCTACACCTTC.

The rearrangement uses TRBV30 and TRBJ2-7, with 8 bases lining up with TRBD1. CDR1 is GTSNPN and CDR2 is SVGIG in the germline V gene (reference sequence). This CDR3 is built from 14 residues. V lost 6 bases to trimming and J lost 2 bases; unmatched junction nucleotides: 9. The chain's CDR3 is CACTGGRETYEQYF. The CDR3 nucleotides read TGTGCCTGTACAGGGGGACGCGAGACCTACGAGCAGTACTTC.

This clone came up once. This chain connects TRBV27 to TRBJ1-2; D is perhaps TRBD1 (6 bases). Trimming took off 2 bases at V and 5 bases at J, with 9 bases between the two ends. CDR3 size: 13 residues. Germline CDR1 and CDR2: MNHEY and SMNVEV (reference sequence). The CDR3 region has the DNA TGTGCCAGCAGTTTACGCACAGGGTATGGCTACACCTTC. Protein product: CASSLRTGYGYTF.

The J gene is TRBJ2-3, the V gene TRBV7-8, with D perhaps TRBD2 (6 bases). This CDR3 spans 17 amino acids. The germline gives CDR1 SGHVS, CDR2 FQNEAQ. Trimming took 0 bases from V and 3 from J, leaving 16 bases between them. Here the CDR3 reads CASSLASGGDGTDTQYF. CDR3 bases: TGTGCCAGCAGCTTAGCGTCCGGCGGGGATGGGACAGATACGCAGTATTTT. The full variable domain, completed using reference TRBV7-8 and TRBJ2-3, is GAGVSQSPRYKVAKRGQDVALRCDPISGHVSLFWYQQALGQGPEFLTYFQNEAQLDKSGLPSDRFFAERPEGSVSTLKIQRTQQEDSAVYLCASSLASGGDGTDTQYFGPGTRLTVL.

This chain uses TRBV9 with TRBJ2-3; TRBD2 might be the D (6 bases). This CDR3 comprises 15 residues. Germline CDR1 reads SGDLS; CDR2 reads YYNGEE. V was shortened by 5 bases and J by 4 bases, with 17 bases between the two germline ends. The CDR3 sequence is CASSTSGGNADTQYF. CDR3 coding DNA: TGTGCCAGCAGTACATCGGGCGGGAATGCAGATACGCAGTATTTT.

In its sample, this clone was seen once. J is TRBJ1-2 and V is TRBV28; no clear D gene. The CDR3 is made up of 10 amino acids. Germline CDR1 reads MDHEN; CDR2 reads SYDVKM. V was shortened by 6 bases and J by 7 bases, with 6 bases between the two germline ends. The CDR3 spells CASRGGGYTF. The CDR3 nucleotides are TGTGCCAGCAGGGGCGGTGGCTACACCTTC.

The chain joins TRBV7-8 to TRBJ2-1; 10 bases are a match to TRBD2. With V trimmed by 1 base and J by 7 bases, 7 bases remained unmatched. CDR1 SGHVS and CDR2 FQNEAQ come from the germline V gene. This CDR3 has 16 residues. In DNA form, the CDR3 reads TGTGCCAGCAGCTTAGGATCCAGCGGGAGGGTTAATGAGCAGTTCTTC. Protein: CASSLGSSGRVNEQFF.

The chain combines TRBV2 with TRBJ2-5; a weak D match, TRBD1 (6 bases). The germline V gene encodes CDR1 SNHLY and CDR2 FYNNEI. The CDR3 loop spans 13 amino acids. The ends were cut back, 6 bases at V and 3 bases at J, with 11 bases in the middle. The CDR3 loop reads CASSRDTKETQYF. The CDR3 DNA follows: TGTGCCAGCAGCCGGGACACGAAAGAGACCCAGTACTTC. Complete variable domain (other parts from reference TRBV2 and TRBJ2-5): EPEVTQTPSHQVTQMGQEVILRCVPISNHLYFYWYRQILGQKVEFLVSFYNNEISEKSEIFDDQFSVERPDGSNFTLKIRSTKLEDSAMYFCASSRDTKETQYFGPGTRLLVL.

The chain uses TRBV28 and TRBJ2-1; 8 nucleotides match TRBD2. CDR1 MDHEN and CDR2 SYDVKM come from the germline V gene. CDR3 length: 16 amino acids. V was pared by 4 bases and J by 7 bases, with 12 bases of the junction left unmatched. CDR3 loop: CASSSTRTSLENEQFF. The CDR3 DNA sequence: TGTGCCAGCAGTTCAACAAGGACTAGCCTTGAGAATGAGCAGTTCTTC. The whole variable domain, remainder taken from reference TRBV28 and TRBJ2-1, is DVKVTQSSRYLVKRTGEKVFLECVQDMDHENMFWYRQDPGLGLRLIYFSYDVKMKEKGDIPEGYSVSREKKERFSLILESASTNQTSMYLCASSSTRTSLENEQFFGPGTRLTVL.

The chain is built from TRBV7-8 and TRBJ2-3; D is uncertain. This CDR3 contains 12 residues. Trimming removed 3 bases at V and 6 bases at J, with 7 bases between. In germline, CDR1 is SGHVS, CDR2 FQNEAQ. Here the CDR3 reads CASSFQSDTQYF. CDR3 bases: TGTGCCAGCAGCTTTCAGTCGGATACGCAGTATTTT.

V is TRBV2 and J is TRBJ1-4; maybe TRBD1 (6 bases). CDR3 length: 13 amino acids. Germline CDR1 SNHLY, CDR2 FYNNEI. Trimming removed 5 bases from V and 3 bases from J, with 7 bases in between. The CDR3 nucleotides are TGTGCCAGCAGTAGGACAGCTAATGAAAAACTGTTTTTT. It codes for CASSRTANEKLFF.